The clone carrying this TCR beta chain was observed at least ten times. What it recognizes is unknown. This entry belongs to a study of T-cell memory formation after mild COVID-19. Study results and caveats: The main location of contracting CD4+ clones was CM and EM, and that of contracting CD8+ clones was EMRA. Some clones that responded turned up in pre-infection memory, which suggests that cross-reactive memory joined in.

The CDR3 runs 14 residues. Trimming took 0 bases from V and 6 from J, leaving 13 bases between them. From germline, CDR1 is SGHRS and CDR2 YFSETQ. TCRdb called the 5' RACE reads again in MiXCR, with one record for every CDR3 protein. Of fewer than 350,000 distinct CDR3 sequences listed, roughly 15% were seen once; the top ten hold about a fifth. This chain uses TRBV5-1 with TRBJ2-7; possibly TRBD1 for D (6 bases). Sequencing was carried out using PBMCs or a T cell subset sorted from them (not recorded which). The clonotype originates from a man aged 18 to 29 who had mild COVID-19 (a few samples of this study predate the infection). Cell type and time point are not known. In nucleotides, the CDR3 is TGCGCCAGCAGCTTGGGTGCAGGGGATTCCGAGCAGTACTTC. It encodes CASSLGAGDSEQYF.